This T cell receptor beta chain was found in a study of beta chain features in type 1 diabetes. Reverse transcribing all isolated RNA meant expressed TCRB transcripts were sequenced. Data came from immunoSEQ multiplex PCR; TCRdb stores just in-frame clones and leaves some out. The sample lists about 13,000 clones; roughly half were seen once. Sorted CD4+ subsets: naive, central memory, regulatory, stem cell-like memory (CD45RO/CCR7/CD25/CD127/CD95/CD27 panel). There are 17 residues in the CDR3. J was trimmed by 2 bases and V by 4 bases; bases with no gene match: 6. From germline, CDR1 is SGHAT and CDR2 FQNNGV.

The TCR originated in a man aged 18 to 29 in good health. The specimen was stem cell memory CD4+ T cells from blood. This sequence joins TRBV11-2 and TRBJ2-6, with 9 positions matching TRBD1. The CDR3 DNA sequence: TGTGCCAGCAGCTCAGATGGGGACAGGGCTGGGGCCAACGTCCTGACTTTC. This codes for CASSSDGDRAGANVLTF.